The 21 T cell receptor beta chains in this list originate from one sample, sequenced in a study of blood T cell repertoires in COVID-19 (dated by TCRdb to 2018 to 2020). Libraries were made using the immunoSEQ multiplex PCR assay. Held by TCRdb, this immuneACCESS table contains in-frame sequences only and omits some clones. Under half of the omission traces to an unresolved V gene where checked; the cause of the rest is unknown. The sample profile shows over 200,000 clones; 75% to 85% of them were found once. The ten top clones hold around 9.2% of the sample. Sequenced: PBMCs or T cells enriched from blood (not recorded which). The receptors originated from a man in his forties or fifties who had recovered from COVID-19.

This clone was counted between two and nine times. The J gene is TRBJ2-5, the V gene TRBV5-6; 13 nucleotides align to TRBD2. The germline V gene encodes CDR1 SGHDT and CDR2 YYEEEE. Unmatched junction bases numbered 12, after V lost 4 bases and J lost 9 bases. The CDR3 length is 16 residues. The CDR3 loop is CASSPGLAGKGGSQYF. CDR3 in DNA: TGTGCCAGCAGCCCGGGACTAGCGGGAAAAGGGGGGTCCCAGTACTTC.

This clone was detected a few times. The chain joins TRBV11-3 to TRBJ2-2; tentative D call: TRBD1 (6 bases). The V and J ends lost 1 base and 7 bases respectively, with 25 bases between them. The CDR3 is 19 amino acids. The germline V gene encodes CDR1 SGHNT and CDR2 YENEEA. This CDR3 reads CASSLVRTAQTRNGGELFF. The CDR3, as DNA: TGTGCCAGCAGCTTAGTCAGGACAGCGCAAACTAGAAACGGCGGGGAGCTGTTTTTT.

J is TRBJ1-1 and V is TRBV5-1; D is perhaps TRBD1 (6 bases). Germline CDR1 and CDR2: SGHRS and YFSETQ. The germline V and J ends were trimmed by 2 bases and 6 bases, with 17 bases remaining between them. This CDR3 is built from 15 residues. The CDR3 DNA reads TGCGCCAGCAGCTTCACGACAGGATCCCAACCTGAAGCTTTCTTT. It translates to CASSFTTGSQPEAFF.

The V gene is TRBV5-1, the J gene TRBJ2-5; 8 bases line up with TRBD2. V lost 2 bases and J lost 2; bases outside the gene matches: 8. In germline, CDR1 is SGHRS, CDR2 YFSETQ. The CDR3 extends over 16 amino acids. Here the CDR3 reads CASSLGGRGAQETQYF. Here the CDR3 DNA reads TGCGCCAGCAGCTTAGGTGGGCGGGGGGCACAAGAGACCCAGTACTTC.

This chain connects TRBV3-1 (or the pseudogene TRBV3-2) to TRBJ2-3, with 8 bases identical to TRBD2. Germline assignment: CDR1 LGHDT and CDR2 YNNKEL (reference sequence). The CDR3 loop spans 18 amino acids. Trimming at V came to 6 bases and at J to 0 bases, leaving 14 bases not matched to a gene. This chain's CDR3 is CASSLLAGGLTSTDTQYF. For the CDR3, the DNA is TGTGCCAGCAGTCTACTTGCGGGGGGACTAACTAGCACAGATACGCAGTATTTT.

J is TRBJ1-2 and V is TRBV9; TRBD1 might be the D (5 bases). This CDR3 spans 14 amino acids. Per germline, CDR1 SGDLS and CDR2 YYNGEE. V lost 3 bases and J 3 bases, leaving 12 bases between the germline ends. The DNA for the CDR3 is TGTGCCAGCAGCGCCAAGGGGCGCGACTATGGCTACACCTTC. Residues: CASSAKGRDYGYTF.

The gene calls are TRBV20-1 and TRBJ2-3, with 13 bases matching TRBD2. The V gene's germline CDR1 is DFQATT and CDR2 SNEGSKA (reference sequence). There are 14 residues in the CDR3. Trimming took 3 bases from V and 15 from J; bases not matched to a gene: 12. CDR3 coding DNA: TGCAGTGCTAGTTTCACTAGCGGGGGGGCGGGGTCCTATTTT. Encoded protein: CSASFTSGGAGSYF.

The chain joins TRBV13 to TRBJ2-2; 7 nucleotides match TRBD1. The CDR3 runs 15 residues. CDR1 and CDR2 from the germline V gene are PRHDT and FYEKMQ (reference sequence). Germline trimming cut 0 bases from V and 4 bases from J; bases unmatched to any gene: 2. The CDR3 region has the DNA TGTGCCAGCAGCTTAGGAGGGGGCGGCACCGGGGAGCTGTTTTTT. Protein: CASSLGGGGTGELFF. The whole variable domain, filled in from reference TRBV13 and TRBJ2-2, reads AAGVIQSPRHLIKEKRETATLKCYPIPRHDTVYWYQQGPGQDPQFLISFYEKMQSDKGSIPDRFSAQQFSDYHSELNMSSLELGDSALYFCASSLGGGGTGELFFGEGSRLTVL.

This clone has a handful of counts. The chain has TRBV6-5 and TRBJ2-1; 7 positions match TRBD1. The J segment lost 5 bases and the V segment lost 3 bases, leaving 7 bases of the junction unmatched. Germline CDR1 MNHEY, CDR2 SVGAGI. The CDR3 runs to 15 residues. The CDR3 region is CASSYSGQINNEQFF. CDR3 bases: TGTGCCAGCAGTTATTCGGGACAGATCAACAATGAGCAGTTCTTC.

This sequence joins TRBV7-9 and TRBJ1-4; 8 bases agree with TRBD1. This CDR3 is 14 amino acids long. Unmatched junction bases numbered 7, after V lost 8 bases and J lost 5 bases. Germline V gene data show CDR1 as SEHNR and CDR2 as FQNEAQ (reference sequence). The CDR3 here is CASGGDRQNEKLFF. In DNA, the CDR3 is TGTGCCAGCGGGGGGGACAGGCAGAATGAAAAACTGTTTTTT.

There are many counts of this clone. This chain joins TRBV6-5 and TRBJ2-7; D is possibly TRBD2 (5 bases). This CDR3 region has 12 residues. V gave up 6 bases and J gave up 4 bases, with 10 bases separating them. CDR1 is MNHEY, CDR2 SVGAGI, per germline. The CDR3 protein is CASSRGLYEQYF. CDR3 DNA: TGTGCCAGCAGCAGAGGGTTGTACGAGCAGTACTTC.

The chain couples TRBV2 to TRBJ2-3; D might be TRBD2 (6 bases). The V end lost 7 bases, the J end lost 3 bases, and 20 bases lay between the germline ends. In germline, CDR1 is SNHLY, CDR2 FYNNEI. The CDR3 is 16 amino acids. The CDR3 DNA follows: TGTGCCAGCAAGGGTTGGGGGGTTTCCGATACAGATACGCAGTATTTT. Residues: CASKGWGVSDTDTQYF.

A single count supports this clone. This sequence joins TRBV5-1 and TRBJ1-2; 7 positions match TRBD1. CDR1 is SGHRS and CDR2 is YFSETQ in the germline V gene. The CDR3 runs 15 residues. Trimming cost V 4 bases and J 4 bases; bases outside gene matches: 10. The CDR3 here is CASSTTGDGGYGYTF. CDR3 DNA sequence: TGCGCCAGCAGCACCACAGGGGATGGGGGCTATGGCTACACCTTC.

The V and J genes are TRBV7-8 and TRBJ2-5, with D tentatively TRBD1 (5 bases). CDR3 length equals 13 residues. The germline V and J ends were trimmed by 4 bases and 1 base, with 7 bases remaining between them. Germline CDR1 and CDR2: SGHVS and FQNEAQ. The chain's CDR3 is CASSSGFQETQYF. Written as DNA, the CDR3 is TGTGCCAGCAGCTCAGGGTTCCAAGAGACCCAGTACTTC.

The chain uses TRBV9 and TRBJ2-7; 7 positions match TRBD1. The V gene end was trimmed by 3 bases and the J gene end by 4 bases; junction bases not matched to a gene: 7. Germline V gene data show CDR1 as SGDLS and CDR2 as YYNGEE. The CDR3 is 14 amino acids. The CDR3 is CASSDPGQSYEQYF. The DNA of the CDR3 is TGTGCCAGCAGCGATCCGGGACAGAGTTACGAGCAGTACTTC.

The chain recombines TRBV7-3 with TRBJ2-5, with no clear D. The germline V and J ends were trimmed by 1 base and 5 bases, with 5 bases remaining between them. There are 12 residues in the CDR3. Germline V gene data show CDR1 as SGHTA and CDR2 as FQGTGA. CDR3 sequence: CASSLNGETQYF. The CDR3 DNA is TGTGCCAGCAGCTTAAACGGGGAGACCCAGTACTTC.

The genes are TRBV9 and TRBJ2-3; tentative D call: TRBD2 (5 bases). The germline CDR1 and CDR2 sequences are SGDLS and YYNGEE. Trimming left V 1 base short and J 1 base short, with 10 bases between. The CDR3 covers 15 residues. The CDR3 here is CASSVSGVGTDTQYF. DNA for the CDR3: TGTGCCAGCAGCGTATCCGGGGTCGGCACAGATACGCAGTATTTT. The variable domain in full, with the rest retrieved from reference TRBV9 and TRBJ2-3, is DSGVTQTPKHLITATGQRVTLRCSPRSGDLSVYWYQQSLDQGLQFLIQYYNGEERAKGNILERFSAQQFPDLHSELNLSSLELGDSALYFCASSVSGVGTDTQYFGPGTRLTVL.

The chain is built from TRBV7-3 and TRBJ2-3; D is perhaps TRBD1 (6 bases). The germline gives CDR1 SGHTA, CDR2 FQGTGA. The CDR3 consists of 14 residues. Trimming cost V 5 bases and J 10 bases, with 19 bases left between them. DNA of the CDR3: TGTGCCAGCAGCGACGGGACATCACGTGTAGCGCAGTATTTT. Encoded protein: CASSDGTSRVAQYF. Drawing the rest from reference TRBV7-3 and TRBJ2-3, the complete variable domain is GAGVSQTPSNKVTEKGKYVELRCDPISGHTALYWYRQSLGQGPEFLIYFQGTGAADDSGLPNDRFFAVRPEGSVSTLKIQRTERGDSAVYLCASSDGTSRVAQYFGPGTRLTVL.

This chain links TRBV5-1 with TRBJ1-6; TRBD1 aligns across 7 bases. This CDR3 is 14 amino acids long. Germline V lookup: CDR1 SGHRS, CDR2 YFSETQ. V lost 6 bases and J lost 9; bases outside the gene matches: 9. CDR3 in amino acids: CASNPGQSISPLHF. In DNA form, the CDR3 reads TGCGCCAGCAATCCGGGACAGAGTATTTCACCCCTCCACTTT.

This sequence joins TRBV2 and TRBJ2-2; 11 nucleotides match TRBD1. J lost 5 bases, V lost 6 bases, and 2 bases had no gene match. Germline CDR1 SNHLY, CDR2 FYNNEI. The CDR3 is 14 residues long. The CDR3 here is CASSGQGATGELFF. The CDR3 nucleotides are TGTGCCAGCAGCGGACAGGGGGCGACCGGGGAGCTGTTTTTT.

The chain links TRBV6-6 to TRBJ2-1, with 7 bases that match TRBD2. Germline lookup yields CDR1 MNHNY and CDR2 SVGAGI (reference sequence). The CDR3 contains 12 residues. V trimming: 7 bases; J trimming: 10 bases; junction bases outside the gene matches: 7. The CDR3 is CASTLVGGEQFF. The CDR3 nucleotides are TGTGCCAGCACCCTAGTGGGGGGGGAGCAGTTCTTC.